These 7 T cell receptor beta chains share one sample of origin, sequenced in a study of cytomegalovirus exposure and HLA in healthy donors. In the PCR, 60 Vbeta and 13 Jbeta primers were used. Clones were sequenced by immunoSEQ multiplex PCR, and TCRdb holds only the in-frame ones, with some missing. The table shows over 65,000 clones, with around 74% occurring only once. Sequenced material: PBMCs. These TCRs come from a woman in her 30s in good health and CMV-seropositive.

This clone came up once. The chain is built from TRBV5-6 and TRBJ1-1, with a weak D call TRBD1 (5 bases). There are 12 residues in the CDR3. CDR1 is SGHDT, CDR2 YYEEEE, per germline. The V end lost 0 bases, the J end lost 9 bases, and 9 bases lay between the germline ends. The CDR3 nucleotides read TGTGCCAGCAGCTTGGCCGGGGGAAAAGCTTTCTTT. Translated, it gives CASSLAGGKAFF.

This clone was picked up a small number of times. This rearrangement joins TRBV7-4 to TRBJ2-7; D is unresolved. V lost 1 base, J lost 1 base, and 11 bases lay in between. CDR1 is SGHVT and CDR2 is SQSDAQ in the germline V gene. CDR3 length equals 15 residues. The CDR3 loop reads CASSLGERKSYEQYF. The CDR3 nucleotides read TGTGCCAGCAGCTTAGGAGAGCGCAAGTCCTACGAGCAGTACTTC.

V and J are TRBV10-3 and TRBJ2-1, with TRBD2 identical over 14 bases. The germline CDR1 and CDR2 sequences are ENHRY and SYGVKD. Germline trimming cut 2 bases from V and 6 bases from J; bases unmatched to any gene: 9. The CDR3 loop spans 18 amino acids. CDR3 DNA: TGTGCCATCAGTGAGCGAGGGACTAGCGGGAGATGGGGCAATGAGCAGTTCTTC. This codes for CAISERGTSGRWGNEQFF.

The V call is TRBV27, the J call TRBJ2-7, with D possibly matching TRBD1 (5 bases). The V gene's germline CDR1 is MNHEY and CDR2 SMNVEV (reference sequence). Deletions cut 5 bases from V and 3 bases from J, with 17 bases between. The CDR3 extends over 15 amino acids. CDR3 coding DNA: TGTGCCAGCAGTCCCCGGATGAAGCAGGGCTACGAGCAGTACTTC. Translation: CASSPRMKQGYEQYF.

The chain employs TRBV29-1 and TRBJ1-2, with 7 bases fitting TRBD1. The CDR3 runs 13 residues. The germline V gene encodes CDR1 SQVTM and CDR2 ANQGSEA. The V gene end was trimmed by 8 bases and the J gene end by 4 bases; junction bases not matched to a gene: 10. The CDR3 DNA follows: TGCAGCATCGGAGGGGGCACTCCCTATGGCTACACCTTC. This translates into CSIGGGTPYGYTF.

This chain's CDR3 is CASSLGGKGTGGYPYGYTF. The CDR3 nucleotides read TGTGCCAGCAGCTTGGGGGGAAAGGGGACAGGGGGATACCCCTATGGCTACACCTTC. The chain is built from TRBV5-4 and TRBJ1-2; 11 positions agree with TRBD1. The CDR3 consists of 19 residues. CDR1 is SGHNT, CDR2 YYREEE, per germline (reference sequence). Trimming cost V 0 bases and J 4 bases; bases outside gene matches: 14. Complete variable domain (other parts from reference TRBV5-4 and TRBJ1-2): ETGVTQSPTHLIKTRGQQVTLRCSSQSGHNTVSWYQQALGQGPQFIFQYYREEENGRGNFPPRFSGLQFPNYSSELNVNALELDDSALYLCASSLGGKGTGGYPYGYTFGSGTRLTVV.

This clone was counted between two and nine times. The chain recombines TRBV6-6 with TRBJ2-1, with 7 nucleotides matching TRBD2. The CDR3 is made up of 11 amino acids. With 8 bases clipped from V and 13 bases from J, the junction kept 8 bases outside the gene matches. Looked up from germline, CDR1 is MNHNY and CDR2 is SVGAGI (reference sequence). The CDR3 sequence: CASSGGRTQFF. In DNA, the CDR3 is TGTGCCAGCTCCGGCGGGAGAACTCAGTTCTTC.